The 2 T cell receptor beta chains presented below share a single source sample, sequenced in a study of T cells in Graves' hyperthyroidism and ophthalmopathy. TCR beta CDR3 sequences were amplified from RNA transcripts. The study used the HTBI primer set for a first-round RT-PCR of the TCR CDR3. From the multiplex PCR reads, TCRdb called clonotypes with MiXCR, one entry per CDR3 protein. The sample shows under 700,000 distinct CDR3 sequences, about 45% of them seen only once. Sequencing was done on a sample of peripheral blood or thyroid tissue (not recorded which). Receptor source: a woman between 18 and 30 years old with Graves' hyperthyroidism.

This clonotype was counted at least ten times. This chain links TRBV7-9 with TRBJ2-7; D remains ambiguous. The CDR3 loop spans 12 amino acids. V dropped 5 bases and J dropped 6 bases, with 11 bases sitting between them. Germline V gene sequence: CDR1 SEHNR, CDR2 FQNEAQ (reference sequence). The CDR3 coding sequence is TGTGCCAGCAGCCCTAACCCTAGCGAGCAGTACTTC. It yields the protein CASSPNPSEQYF. The full variable domain, rest sourced from reference TRBV7-9 and TRBJ2-7, is DTGVSQNPRHKITKRGQNVTFRCDPISEHNRLYWYRQTLGQGPEFLTYFQNEAQLEKSRLLSDRFSAERPKGSFSTLEIQRTEQGDSAMYLCASSPNPSEQYFGPGTRLTVT.

V gene TRBV2 combines with J gene TRBJ1-1; 8 bases line up with TRBD1. The CDR3 has 14 residues. The germline gives CDR1 SNHLY, CDR2 FYNNEI. V was pared by 4 bases and J by 1 base, with 2 bases of the junction left unmatched. The CDR3 DNA is TGTGCCAGCAGTGCGGACAGGGAGAACACTGAAGCTTTCTTT. It encodes CASSADRENTEAFF.